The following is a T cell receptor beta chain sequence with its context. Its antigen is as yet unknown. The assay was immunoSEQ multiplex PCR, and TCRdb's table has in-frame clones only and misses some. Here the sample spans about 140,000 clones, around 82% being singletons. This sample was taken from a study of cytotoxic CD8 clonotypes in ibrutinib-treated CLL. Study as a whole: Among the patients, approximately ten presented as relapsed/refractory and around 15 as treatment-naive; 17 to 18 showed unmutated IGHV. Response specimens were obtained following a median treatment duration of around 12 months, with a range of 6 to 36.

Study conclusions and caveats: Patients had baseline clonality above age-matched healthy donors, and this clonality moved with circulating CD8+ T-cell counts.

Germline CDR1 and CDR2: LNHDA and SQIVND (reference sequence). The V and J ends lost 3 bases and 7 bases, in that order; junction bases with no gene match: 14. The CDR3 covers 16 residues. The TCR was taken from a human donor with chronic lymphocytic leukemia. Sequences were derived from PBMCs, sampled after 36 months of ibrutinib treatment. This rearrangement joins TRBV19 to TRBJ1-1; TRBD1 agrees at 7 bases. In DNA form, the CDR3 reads TGTGCCAGTAGTATGGCCGTGACAGGGAAGTTTGGTGAAGCTTTCTTT. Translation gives CASSMAVTGKFGEAFF. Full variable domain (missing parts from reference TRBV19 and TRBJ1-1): DGGITQSPKYLFRKEGQNVTLSCEQNLNHDAMYWYRQDPGQGLRLIYYSQIVNDFQKGDIAEGYSVSREKKESFPLTVTSAQKNPTAFYLCASSMAVTGKFGEAFFGQGTRLTVV.